The 14 T cell receptor beta chains below all came from one sample that was sequenced in a study of T cell clones after liver transplantation. Clones were sequenced by immunoSEQ multiplex PCR, and TCRdb holds only the in-frame ones, with some missing. The sample has about 68,000 clones, around 92% seen once. Sequences were derived from CD4+ T cells from blood, sampled about 26 months after liver transplant. Receptor source: a human patient who received a liver transplant. Some T cells could come from the graft donor.

The gene calls are TRBV19 and TRBJ2-3; the D is unclear. CDR3 length: 15 residues. The V gene lost 1 base and the J gene lost 5 bases, with 13 bases spanning the gap. Germline V CDR1 and CDR2: LNHDA, SQIVND (reference sequence). CDR3 sequence (DNA): TGTGCCAGTAGTATAGGTACTGGCGCCGGAGATACGCAGTATTTT. It is translated as CASSIGTGAGDTQYF. The whole variable domain, remainder taken from reference TRBV19 and TRBJ2-3, is DGGITQSPKYLFRKEGQNVTLSCEQNLNHDAMYWYRQDPGQGLRLIYYSQIVNDFQKGDIAEGYSVSREKKESFPLTVTSAQKNPTAFYLCASSIGTGAGDTQYFGPGTRLTVL.

Turning to this clone: Other DNA sequences in this sample translate to the same CDR3. The genes are TRBV7-9 and TRBJ1-2; the D gene is possibly TRBD1 (6 bases). There are 12 residues in the CDR3. The germline CDR1 and CDR2 sequences are SEHNR and FQNEAQ (reference sequence). The V and J ends lost 5 bases and 7 bases respectively, with 11 bases between them. The CDR3 sequence: CASSREGGGYTF. The CDR3, as DNA: TGTGCCAGCAGCCGCGAAGGGGGTGGCTACACCTTC.

The chain combines TRBV7-2 with TRBJ2-1; D may be TRBD1 (6 bases). Germline V gene data show CDR1 as SGHTA and CDR2 as FQGNSA. The CDR3 totals 13 residues. Trimming cost V 5 bases and J 4 bases, with 9 bases left between them. The CDR3 bases are TGTGCCAGCAGCACAGGGTTGTACAATGAGCAGTTCTTC. This sequence encodes CASSTGLYNEQFF.

The chain joins TRBV6-5 to TRBJ1-6; no firm D call. CDR1 and CDR2 (germline): MNHEY, SVGAGI. This CDR3 comprises 13 residues. The germline V and J ends were trimmed by 5 bases and 10 bases, with 12 bases remaining between them. The DNA for the CDR3 is TGTGCCAGCAGTCAGGAGAGATACTCACCCCTCCACTTT. Its translation: CASSQERYSPLHF.

The genes are TRBV11-3 and TRBJ1-1; D might be TRBD1 (5 bases). This CDR3 contains 13 residues. The germline V and J ends were trimmed by 5 bases and 3 bases, with 10 bases remaining between them. The germline CDR1 and CDR2 sequences are SGHNT and YENEEA. The CDR3 DNA sequence: TGTGCCAGCAGCCGGGGACGGGACACTGAAGCTTTCTTT. Its translation is CASSRGRDTEAFF.

The chain joins TRBV5-4 to TRBJ1-1; D gene uncertain. Trimming took 0 bases from V and 8 from J, leaving 11 bases between them. Germline values: CDR1 SGHNT, CDR2 YYREEE (reference sequence). The CDR3 sequence is 13 residues long. The chain's CDR3 is CASSLEGTWEAFF. CDR3 DNA sequence: TGTGCCAGCAGCTTGGAGGGAACCTGGGAAGCTTTCTTT.

J is TRBJ2-7 and V is TRBV5-1; D tentatively fits TRBD1 or TRBD2 (5 bases each). With 5 bases removed from V and 2 bases from J, the gap between germline ends came to 14 bases. The germline CDR1 and CDR2 sequences are SGHRS and YFSETQ. This CDR3 is built from 14 residues. CDR3 DNA sequence: TGCGCCAGCAGAGACGTGGGGGTTACCTACGAGCAGTACTTC. Translation: CASRDVGVTYEQYF.

This chain joins TRBV30 and TRBJ2-3, with 7 bases matching TRBD2. CDR1 and CDR2 (germline): GTSNPN, SVGIG (reference sequence). CDR3 length: 15 residues. The V segment lost 1 base and the J segment 0 bases; nucleotides outside the gene matches: 4. CDR3 coding DNA: TGTGCCTGGAGTGGGGATAGCGGGAGCACAGATACGCAGTATTTT. Translating it yields CAWSGDSGSTDTQYF.

The chain is built from TRBV15 and TRBJ2-5, with 7 positions matching TRBD1. Germline CDR1 reads LNHNV; CDR2 reads YYDKDF (reference sequence). The CDR3 is 15 residues long. Trimming cost V 3 bases and J 5 bases; bases outside gene matches: 9. The CDR3 DNA follows: TGTGCCACCAGCAGGGATATAGACAGGGATGAGACCCAGTACTTC. Its protein product is CATSRDIDRDETQYF.

The chain joins TRBV5-1 to TRBJ1-1; D unclear. Germline CDR1 reads SGHRS; CDR2 reads YFSETQ. This CDR3 has 15 amino acids. Trimming pared 4 bases from V and 2 bases from J, leaving 15 bases between. CDR3 region: CASSLVGGGNTEAFF. DNA of the CDR3: TGCGCCAGCAGCCTCGTCGGTGGAGGCAACACTGAAGCTTTCTTT.

This chain links TRBV4-1 with TRBJ2-3; D not resolved. CDR3 length: 17 residues. V lost 0 bases to trimming and J lost 7 bases, with 20 bases between them. Germline CDR1 is MGHRA and CDR2 is YSYEKL. The CDR3 here is CASSQDRGSVIHYTQYF. In nucleotides, the CDR3 is TGCGCCAGCAGCCAAGATCGCGGCTCTGTGATTCATTATACGCAGTATTTT.

The J gene is TRBJ2-7, the V gene TRBV9, with D perhaps being TRBD1 or TRBD2 (6 bases each). The germline V gene has CDR1 SGDLS and CDR2 YYNGEE. V was pared by 4 bases and J by 5 bases, with 13 bases between. CDR3 size: 13 residues. CDR3 region: CASSTRGEDEQYF. CDR3 nucleotide sequence: TGTGCCAGCAGCACGAGGGGGGAAGACGAGCAGTACTTC.

This clone has a single count. This rearrangement joins TRBV19 to TRBJ2-6, with a weak D call TRBD1 (6 bases). The V and J ends lost 5 bases and 3 bases respectively, with 8 bases between them. The CDR3 loop spans 14 amino acids. Germline lookup yields CDR1 LNHDA and CDR2 SQIVND (reference sequence). In DNA, the CDR3 is TGTGCCAGTAGTCCAGGGGTTGGGGCCAACGTCCTGACTTTC. Its protein is CASSPGVGANVLTF.

This clone was seen once. The V gene is TRBV19, the J gene TRBJ2-5; TRBD1 matches at 10 bases. The CDR3 spans 15 residues. The J segment lost 5 bases and the V segment lost 10 bases, leaving 13 bases of the junction unmatched. Germline V gene sequence: CDR1 LNHDA, CDR2 SQIVND (reference sequence). CDR3 coding DNA: TGTGCCACTCTAGCGACCGGGACAGGGGCGGAGACCCAGTACTTC. Translating gives CATLATGTGAETQYF.